The next 21 T cell receptor beta chains were all read from a single sample in a study of CD8 T cells in ankylosing spondylitis. Study outcomes and limitations: It appeared that ankylosing spondylitis blood was characterized by a TCR beta motif of several highly homologous variants.

One entry per CDR3 protein, called by TCRdb with MiXCR from the 5' RACE reads. The profile shows about 540,000 distinct CDR3 sequences, approximately 12% of them singletons. For these receptors, no antigen is known. The sample taken for sequencing was blood, either unsorted or a sorted T cell fraction (not recorded which). These receptors were collected from a male donor with ankylosing spondylitis.

This clonotype was observed at least ten times. The CDR3 DNA sequence: TGCGCCAGCAGCTTGCAGCCTCGGACAGGGGGCAATCAGCCCCAGCATTTT. Translating gives CASSLQPRTGGNQPQHF. V gene TRBV5-1 combines with J gene TRBJ1-5; 9 nucleotides match TRBD1. Germline CDR1 and CDR2: SGHRS and YFSETQ. CDR3 length equals 17 residues. Trimming at V came to 1 base and at J to 2 bases, leaving 7 bases not matched to a gene.

This clonotype was counted ten times or more. The V and J genes are TRBV5-1 and TRBJ1-2; tentative D call: TRBD1 (6 bases). The CDR3 is 13 amino acids. V was clipped by 5 bases and J by 6 bases, with 14 bases between them. From germline, CDR1 is SGHRS and CDR2 YFSETQ. This chain's CDR3 is CASSPSGANGYTF. The CDR3 nucleotides read TGCGCCAGCAGTCCCTCGGGGGCTAATGGCTACACCTTC.

This clonotype came up many times. The V and J genes are TRBV20-1 and TRBJ2-1; possible D gene TRBD1, 5 bases. Trimming took off 6 bases at V and 6 bases at J, with 24 bases between the two ends. CDR1 DFQATT and CDR2 SNEGSKA come from the germline V gene (reference sequence). The CDR3 is made up of 16 amino acids. The chain's CDR3 is CSAATVALLGVNEQFF. The CDR3 region has the DNA TGCAGTGCCGCGACAGTAGCCCTACTTGGTGTCAATGAGCAGTTCTTC.

The CDR3 is CASSLDVLAEETQYF. CDR3 nucleotides: TGTGCCAGCAGCTTAGATGTACTAGCGGAAGAGACCCAGTACTTC. The rearrangement joins TRBV11-2 to TRBJ2-5; 8 nucleotides agree with TRBD2. The CDR3 totals 15 residues. CDR1 SGHAT and CDR2 FQNNGV come from the germline V gene. Trimming at V came to 0 bases and at J to 3 bases, leaving 3 bases not matched to a gene.

This clonotype was recorded at least ten times. The V and J genes are TRBV5-1 and TRBJ2-2; no reliable D call. The germline CDR1 and CDR2 sequences are SGHRS and YFSETQ. The V end was cut by 6 bases, the J end by 4 bases, with 22 bases between. The CDR3 consists of 17 residues. CDR3 DNA: TGCGCCAGCAAGAGAGACGTGGGCAATTCGGGCACCGGGGAGCTGTTTTTT. It is translated as CASKRDVGNSGTGELFF.

There are a few counts of this clonotype. This rearrangement joins TRBV3-1 to TRBJ2-2, with 13 bases identical to TRBD2. Germline trimming cut 4 bases from V and 4 bases from J; bases unmatched to any gene: 6. CDR1 and CDR2 from the germline V gene are LGHDT and YNNKEL (reference sequence). The CDR3 loop spans 17 amino acids. The CDR3 sequence is CASSLGLAGIGTGELFF. Written as DNA, the CDR3 is TGTGCCAGCAGCCTGGGACTAGCGGGAATCGGCACCGGGGAGCTGTTTTTT.

This clonotype has more than one count but fewer than ten. Sequence at one end of the junction differs from germline and may be a read error. CDR3 sequence: CASSLVSVAGGYNEQFF. CDR3 in DNA: TGTGCCAGCAGCTTAGTATCAGTAGCGGGAGGCTACAATGAGCAGTTCTTC. The rearrangement uses TRBV12-3 or TRBV12-4 and TRBJ2-1; 10 bases agree with TRBD2. The CDR3 spans 17 residues.

The chain recombines TRBV10-3 with TRBJ2-6, with a weak D call TRBD1 (6 bases). V lost 5 bases and J 4 bases, leaving 27 bases between the germline ends. From germline, CDR1 is ENHRY and CDR2 SYGVKD. This CDR3 spans 20 amino acids. CDR3 residues: CAISSQGISLARQGANVLTF. The CDR3 region has the DNA TGTGCCATCAGTTCCCAGGGGATAAGTCTGGCCCGTCAGGGGGCCAACGTCCTGACTTTC.

The V call is TRBV5-1, the J call TRBJ2-1; 13 bases align to TRBD2. Per germline, CDR1 SGHRS and CDR2 YFSETQ. The CDR3 is 15 amino acids. With 1 base clipped from V and 7 bases from J, the junction kept 2 bases outside the gene matches. Here the CDR3 reads CASSLTSGRGNEQFF. The CDR3, as DNA: TGCGCCAGCAGCTTGACTAGCGGGAGGGGTAATGAGCAGTTCTTC. The full variable domain, with the rest looked up from reference TRBV5-1 and TRBJ2-1, is KAGVTQTPRYLIKTRGQQVTLSCSPISGHRSVSWYQQTPGQGLQFLFEYFSETQRNKGNFPGRFSGRQFSNSRSEMNVSTLELGDSALYLCASSLTSGRGNEQFFGPGTRLTVL.

The chain couples TRBV10-1 to TRBJ2-3, with a possible D match to TRBD1 (6 bases). CDR3 length: 11 residues. Germline-derived CDR1 and CDR2 are WNHNN and SYGVQD (reference sequence). Trimming shortened V by 6 bases and J by 9 bases, and 10 bases separated the two germline ends. This chain's CDR3 is CASSVDRTQYF. CDR3 in DNA: TGCGCCAGCAGCGTAGACAGGACGCAGTATTTT.

The chain is built from TRBV3-1 and TRBJ1-1, with D tentatively TRBD1 (6 bases). The V gene lost 2 bases and the J gene lost 2 bases, with 9 bases spanning the gap. The germline CDR1 and CDR2 sequences are LGHDT and YNNKEL (reference sequence). The CDR3 spans 14 residues. CDR3 DNA sequence: TGTGCCAGCAGCCAACAGGGGTTTAACACTGAAGCTTTCTTT. It specifies CASSQQGFNTEAFF.

This clonotype was counted only a few times. This chain links TRBV11-2 with TRBJ2-1, with D maybe TRBD1 (7 bases). The V end lost 3 bases, the J end lost 8 bases, and 11 bases lay between the germline ends. In germline, CDR1 is SGHAT, CDR2 FQNNGV. There are 13 residues in the CDR3. CDR3 sequence reads: CASSFDRDYEQFF. Here the CDR3 DNA reads TGTGCCAGCAGCTTCGACAGGGACTATGAGCAGTTCTTC.

This clonotype has at least ten counts. The gene calls are TRBV24-1 and TRBJ2-1; 9 nucleotides align to TRBD1. J was trimmed by 4 bases and V by 3 bases; bases with no gene match: 6. Germline CDR1 KGHDR, CDR2 SFDVKD. This CDR3 has 16 residues. CDR3 loop: CATSDPGTGLYNEQFF. In DNA, the CDR3 is TGTGCCACCAGTGATCCCGGGACAGGGCTTTACAATGAGCAGTTCTTC.

This clonotype has a count of ten or more. The chain recombines TRBV10-2 with TRBJ2-3; perhaps TRBD2 as D (7 bases). Deletions cut 3 bases from V and 4 bases from J, with 14 bases between. Germline CDR1 and CDR2: WSHSY and SAAADI. The length of the CDR3 is 15 residues. The CDR3 nucleotides read TGCGCCAGCAGTGACTGGGGGAGGGGGGCAGATACGCAGTATTTT. This codes for CASSDWGRGADTQYF.

A few counts support this clonotype. The rearrangement uses TRBV12-3 or TRBV12-4 and TRBJ2-1; 10 bases are shared with TRBD2. With V trimmed by 6 bases and J by 8 bases, 13 bases remained unmatched. The CDR3 has 16 residues. CDR3 coding DNA: TGTGCCAGCAGCTTGGGAAGTACTAGCGGGGTCGATGAGCAGTTCTTC. It encodes CASSLGSTSGVDEQFF.

V gene TRBV20-1 combines with J gene TRBJ2-1; 10 bases agree with TRBD1. Germline CDR1 is DFQATT and CDR2 is SNEGSKA (reference sequence). This CDR3 has 14 amino acids. In DNA form, the CDR3 reads TGCAGCCCACGGGGGGACAGGGGTAACAATGAGCAGTTCTTC. Encoded protein: CSPRGDRGNNEQFF.

The gene calls are TRBV12-3 or TRBV12-4 and TRBJ1-1; D is undetermined. V dropped 5 bases and J dropped 3 bases, with 13 bases sitting between them. The CDR3 is made up of 14 amino acids. The CDR3 loop reads CASSPRTVYTEAFF. The CDR3 DNA reads as TGTGCCAGCAGTCCAAGGACGGTGTACACTGAAGCTTTCTTT.

This clonotype was observed a handful of times. The chain employs TRBV12-3 or TRBV12-4 and TRBJ2-1; 9 positions agree with TRBD1. The CDR3 is 15 amino acids. V lost 8 bases and J lost 4; bases outside the gene matches: 9. In nucleotides, the CDR3 is TGTGCCAGCGGAGGAGGGGACAGGGTTTACAATGAGCAGTTCTTC. Translated: CASGGGDRVYNEQFF.

Many counts were recorded for this clonotype. The chain recombines TRBV5-1 with TRBJ2-2, with D perhaps assigned TRBD1 or TRBD2 (6 bases each). Germline-derived CDR1 and CDR2 are SGHRS and YFSETQ. With 0 bases removed from V and 6 bases from J, the gap between germline ends came to 12 bases. The CDR3 totals 15 residues. The CDR3 region is CASSLAGGMAGELFF. The CDR3 DNA reads as TGCGCCAGCAGCTTGGCCGGGGGCATGGCCGGGGAGCTGTTTTTT.

This clonotype was seen repeatedly, ten times or more. V usage is TRBV5-1 and J usage is TRBJ2-1; D may correspond to TRBD1 or TRBD2 (5 bases each). Between the trimmed V and J ends, which lost 4 bases and 4 bases, there was a span of 18 bases. Germline V gene data show CDR1 as SGHRS and CDR2 as YFSETQ. There are 16 residues in the CDR3. The CDR3 here is CASSPDGDPTYNEQFF. CDR3 sequence (DNA): TGCGCCAGCAGCCCCGACGGGGACCCTACGTACAATGAGCAGTTCTTC.

The table lists this clonotype with many counts. The J gene is TRBJ2-7, the V gene TRBV5-1, with D unresolved. The CDR3 extends over 13 amino acids. From germline, CDR1 is SGHRS and CDR2 YFSETQ. With 0 bases removed from V and 7 bases from J, the gap between germline ends came to 11 bases. The CDR3 loop is CASSLDVLGEQYV. The CDR3 nucleotides read TGCGCCAGCAGCTTGGACGTCCTAGGGGAGCAGTACGTC.